The clone carrying this T cell receptor beta chain was observed a single time. Using immunoSEQ multiplex PCR, the repertoire was profiled, and TCRdb retains in-frame clones only, with some absent. This table holds about 340,000 clones, over 70% found once. The data derive from a study of blood T cell repertoires in COVID-19. Sample: peripheral blood. The receptor's source is a man aged 25 to 40 with active or convalescent COVID-19.

CDR3 loop: CSVWDSAGYTF. CDR3 bases: TGCAGCGTGTGGGACAGCGCTGGCTACACCTTC. The chain is built from TRBV29-1 and TRBJ1-2; 7 bases map to TRBD1. The length of the CDR3 is 11 residues. Germline CDR1 is SQVTM and CDR2 is ANQGSEA. V lost 6 bases and J lost 7; bases outside the gene matches: 5.